The 10 T cell receptor beta chains below all came from one sample that was sequenced in a study of shared T cell receptors in the human thymus. Sequenced by immunoSEQ multiplex PCR; TCRdb stores in-frame clones only, minus some. The sample gives about 660,000 clones, over 75% of which show up once; about 0.01% is in the top ten. This same sample was also taken into another study, of human thymus T cells.

Input material: thymocytes. The source is a boy under two years old with a congenital heart defect.

J is TRBJ2-7 and V is TRBV28; maybe TRBD2 (6 bases). V dropped 6 bases and J dropped 4 bases, with 25 bases sitting between them. The CDR3 consists of 17 residues. Germline values: CDR1 MDHEN, CDR2 SYDVKM. The CDR3, as DNA: TGTGCCAGCAGCCCAAAGGGGACGGGGGTTTGGAGGTACGAGCAGTACTTC. This translates into CASSPKGTGVWRYEQYF.

The chain combines TRBV5-1 with TRBJ1-2; the D is unclear. The CDR3 covers 17 residues. Germline V CDR1 and CDR2: SGHRS, YFSETQ. The ends were cut back, 0 bases at V and 2 bases at J, with 17 bases in the middle. The CDR3 region has the DNA TGCGCCAGCAGCTTGGGGCGGGGTCCGACGTACAACTATGGCTACACCTTC. Encoded protein: CASSLGRGPTYNYGYTF.

The V call is TRBV18, the J call TRBJ2-3; maybe TRBD2 (6 bases). Germline V gene data show CDR1 as KGHSH and CDR2 as LQKENI. Trimming took 4 bases from V and 3 from J, leaving 20 bases between them. The CDR3 consists of 17 residues. CDR3 sequence (DNA): TGTGCCAGCTCACGATCAGGGACTCCTCGACTGACAGATACGCAGTATTTT. Protein: CASSRSGTPRLTDTQYF. The full variable domain, completed using reference TRBV18 and TRBJ2-3, is NAGVMQNPRHLVRRRGQEARLRCSPMKGHSHVYWYRQLPEEGLKFMVYLQKENIIDESGMPKERFSAEFPKEGPSILRIQQVVRGDSAAYFCASSRSGTPRLTDTQYFGPGTRLTVL.

The chain joins TRBV5-1 to TRBJ1-4, with TRBD1 identical over 7 bases. The CDR3 spans 15 residues. V shed 3 bases, J shed 0 bases, and the junction held 2 bases outside the gene matches. The germline gives CDR1 SGHRS, CDR2 YFSETQ. The CDR3 region is CASSSQGATNEKLFF. As DNA, the CDR3 is TGCGCCAGCAGCTCGCAGGGGGCAACTAATGAAAAACTGTTTTTT.

The chain links TRBV2 to TRBJ2-1; 12 positions agree with TRBD2. V lost 8 bases and J lost 0; bases outside the gene matches: 14. The length of the CDR3 is 19 residues. The V gene's germline CDR1 is SNHLY and CDR2 FYNNEI. The CDR3 region has the DNA TGTGCCAGCCTCCGAGGGCTAGCGGGAGGGCCGAGCTCCTACAATGAGCAGTTCTTC. Translated, it gives CASLRGLAGGPSSYNEQFF.

V gene TRBV7-8 combines with J gene TRBJ2-1, with D possibly TRBD2 on 6 matching bases. Trimming removed 3 bases from V and 9 bases from J, with 9 bases in between. The CDR3 runs 12 residues. Germline V gene data show CDR1 as SGHVS and CDR2 as FQNEAQ. CDR3 sequence reads: CASSFWEVEQFF. The CDR3 DNA is TGTGCCAGCAGCTTTTGGGAGGTTGAGCAGTTCTTC.

A word on this clone: Other nucleotide sequences in the sample specify the same CDR3. This chain uses TRBV7-9 with TRBJ1-2; no clear D. The germline V and J ends were trimmed by 3 bases and 3 bases, with 5 bases remaining between them. This CDR3 spans 12 amino acids. Germline-derived CDR1 and CDR2 are SEHNR and FQNEAQ (reference sequence). The CDR3, as DNA: TGTGCCAGCAGCTTTACAGACTATGGCTACACCTTC. It codes for CASSFTDYGYTF.

V gene TRBV5-4 combines with J gene TRBJ2-5, with D perhaps matching TRBD1 (6 bases). Per germline, CDR1 SGHNT and CDR2 YYREEE (reference sequence). V was pared by 2 bases and J by 4 bases, with 9 bases between. CDR3 length: 13 residues. CDR3 sequence (DNA): TGTGCCAGCAGCTTCCCCAGGGGAGAGACCCAGTACTTC. Translated: CASSFPRGETQYF.

The CDR3 DNA is TGTGCCAGCAGTCGCTCTAAGGAGAATGAGCAGTTCTTC. Its translation is CASSRSKENEQFF. V and J are TRBV27 and TRBJ2-1, with no clear D. The CDR3 has 13 amino acids. Trimming took 5 bases from V and 7 from J, leaving 12 bases between them. Germline V gives CDR1 MNHEY, CDR2 SMNVEV (reference sequence).

The chain uses TRBV2 and TRBJ2-7, with TRBD1 matching over 7 bases. Per germline, CDR1 SNHLY and CDR2 FYNNEI. V trimming: 4 bases; J trimming: 6 bases; junction bases outside the gene matches: 9. The CDR3 has 14 residues. CDR3: CASSGVKGAREQYF. The CDR3 nucleotides are TGTGCCAGCAGTGGGGTCAAGGGGGCTCGCGAGCAGTACTTC.